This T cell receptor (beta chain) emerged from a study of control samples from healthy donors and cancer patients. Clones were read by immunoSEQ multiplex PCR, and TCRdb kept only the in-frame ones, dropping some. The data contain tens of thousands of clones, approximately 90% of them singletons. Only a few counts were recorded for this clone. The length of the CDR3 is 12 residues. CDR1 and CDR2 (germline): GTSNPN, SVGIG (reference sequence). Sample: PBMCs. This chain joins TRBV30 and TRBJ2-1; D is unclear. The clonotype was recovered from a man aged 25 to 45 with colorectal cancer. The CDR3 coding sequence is TGTGCGCTCTTCCCGAGTTGGCATGAGCAGTTCTTC. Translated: CALFPSWHEQFF.